One and the same sample provided the 2 T cell receptor beta chains below, sequenced in a study of patients and donors after allogeneic stem cell transplantation. From the RT-PCR reads, TCRdb called clonotypes with MiXCR, one entry per CDR3 protein. The table shows roughly 940,000 distinct CDR3 sequences, with about 20% occurring only once. The sequencing input was blood, either unsorted or a sorted T cell fraction (not recorded which). These receptors were collected from a human donor who was either an allogeneic HSCT recipient or a stem cell or donor lymphocyte infusion donor (not recorded which). It is not recorded whose cells these are; they may come from a transplant donor.

This sequence joins TRBV7-3 and TRBJ2-3; the D call may be TRBD1 or TRBD2 (5 bases each). CDR1 and CDR2 (germline): SGHTA, FQGTGA. The V end was cut by 4 bases, the J end by 8 bases, with 16 bases between. The CDR3 loop spans 14 amino acids. The CDR3: CASSSGTPPGTQYF. CDR3 coding DNA: TGTGCCAGCAGCTCCGGGACCCCCCCCGGTACGCAGTATTTT. The entire variable domain, with the rest obtained from reference TRBV7-3 and TRBJ2-3, is as follows: GAGVSQTPSNKVTEKGKYVELRCDPISGHTALYWYRQSLGQGPEFLIYFQGTGAADDSGLPNDRFFAVRPEGSVSTLKIQRTERGDSAVYLCASSSGTPPGTQYFGPGTRLTVL.

The chain employs TRBV24-1 and TRBJ2-3; D possibly corresponds to TRBD2 (5 bases). The CDR3 has 13 amino acids. V lost 6 bases and J lost 2, with 8 bases in between. The germline CDR1 and CDR2 sequences are KGHDR and SFDVKD. CDR3 sequence (DNA): TGTGCCACCAGTCGCGGGTTCACAGATACGCAGTATTTT. Protein: CATSRGFTDTQYF.